One sample yielded the 31 T cell receptor beta chains listed below, sequenced in a study of blood T cell repertoires in COVID-19. The data were produced by immunoSEQ multiplex PCR, yet TCRdb's version contains in-frame clones alone and is incomplete. The sample lists 90,000 to 120,000 clones, less than 75% seen once, with 1.5% to 2% in the top ten. The sequenced material came from peripheral blood. These receptor sequences come from a woman aged 40-49 years with acute or convalescent COVID-19.

This clone was counted only a few times. This chain uses TRBV7-2 with TRBJ2-7; TRBD1 aligns across 11 bases. This CDR3 is 15 amino acids long. J gave up 5 bases and V 5 bases, and 8 bases lay outside the gene matches. CDR1 is SGHTA and CDR2 is FQGNSA in the germline V gene. The CDR3 protein is CASSIRDRGRNEQYF. CDR3 nucleotides: TGTGCCAGCAGCATCCGGGACAGGGGGAGGAACGAGCAGTACTTC. Filled out from reference TRBV7-2 and TRBJ2-7, the complete variable domain reads GAGVSQSPSNKVTEKGKDVELRCDPISGHTALYWYRQSLGQGLEFLIYFQGNSAPDKSGLPSDRFSAERTGGSVSTLTIQRTQQEDSAVYLCASSIRDRGRNEQYFGPGTRLTVT.

This clone was picked up a small number of times. This chain joins TRBV5-4 and TRBJ2-1; D may be TRBD2 (7 bases). Germline-derived CDR1 and CDR2 are SGHNT and YYREEE (reference sequence). The CDR3 is 14 amino acids. The V gene lost 0 bases and the J gene lost 7 bases, with 11 bases spanning the gap. The CDR3 DNA sequence: TGTGCCAGCAGCTTGGGGGGGGGCAGAAATGAGCAGTTCTTC. Its translation is CASSLGGGRNEQFF.

The chain couples TRBV18 to TRBJ2-7; tentative D call: TRBD2 (7 bases). V was cut by 1 base and J by 6 bases, with 16 bases left in between. Germline V gene lookup returns CDR1 KGHSH and CDR2 LQKENI. The CDR3 totals 15 residues. The CDR3 reads CASSPQAGASSEQYF. For the CDR3, the DNA is TGTGCCAGCTCACCACAGGCGGGGGCAAGCTCCGAGCAGTACTTC.

The chain is built from TRBV2 and TRBJ2-4, with 10 nucleotides matching TRBD1. Germline V gives CDR1 SNHLY, CDR2 FYNNEI. The CDR3 runs 14 residues. V lost 7 bases, J lost 13 bases, and 13 bases stayed unmatched. CDR3 in DNA: TGTGCCAGCACTGCCCAGAAGACAGGGGGCGCGCAGTACTTC. The encoded protein is CASTAQKTGGAQYF.

This clone has a count of ten or more. The CDR3 here is CASRQTNYGYTF. CDR3 nucleotide sequence: TGTGCCAGCCGCCAGACTAACTATGGCTACACCTTC. V and J are TRBV25-1 and TRBJ1-2, with no clear D. The germline CDR1 and CDR2 sequences are MGHDK and SYGVNS. The V end lost 8 bases, the J end lost 0 bases, and 7 bases lay between the germline ends. The CDR3 has 12 residues.

This sequence joins TRBV5-4 and TRBJ1-1, with D possibly being TRBD1 (6 bases). V was trimmed by 3 bases and J by 2 bases, leaving 11 bases between them. This CDR3 is built from 14 residues. Germline values: CDR1 SGHNT, CDR2 YYREEE (reference sequence). CDR3 region: CASSSRDTNTEAFF. Here the CDR3 DNA reads TGTGCCAGCAGCTCCCGGGACACAAACACTGAAGCTTTCTTT.

This clone was recorded a few times. V is TRBV28 and J is TRBJ2-2, with 12 bases fitting TRBD1. CDR1 is MDHEN and CDR2 is SYDVKM in the germline V gene. Unmatched junction bases numbered 8, after V lost 6 bases and J lost 6 bases. The CDR3 is made up of 16 amino acids. In DNA, the CDR3 is TGTGCCAGCAGGCTCCCGGGACAGGGGGCGGCCGGGGAGCTGTTTTTT. Residues: CASRLPGQGAAGELFF. Full variable domain (outside the CDR3, taken from reference TRBV28 and TRBJ2-2): DVKVTQSSRYLVKRTGEKVFLECVQDMDHENMFWYRQDPGLGLRLIYFSYDVKMKEKGDIPEGYSVSREKKERFSLILESASTNQTSMYLCASRLPGQGAAGELFFGEGSRLTVL.

The V and J genes are TRBV24-1 and TRBJ1-5; D gene uncertain. V dropped 4 bases and J dropped 6 bases, with 6 bases sitting between them. The CDR3 loop spans 12 amino acids. Per germline, CDR1 KGHDR and CDR2 SFDVKD. The CDR3 DNA is TGTGCCACCAGTGACTCAGTTCAGCCCCAGCATTTT. Amino acids: CATSDSVQPQHF.

The V gene is TRBV18, the J gene TRBJ2-2; 7 bases match TRBD1. With V trimmed by 6 bases and J by 6 bases, 7 bases remained unmatched. CDR3 length: 14 amino acids. Looked up from germline, CDR1 is KGHSH and CDR2 is LQKENI. Here the CDR3 DNA reads TGTGCCAGCTCCCAAGACAGGGCTGCCGGGGAGCTGTTTTTT. Amino acids: CASSQDRAAGELFF.

In its sample, this clone was seen a few times. This chain connects TRBV27 to TRBJ1-4, with D possibly matching TRBD1 (6 bases). This CDR3 comprises 15 residues. The germline CDR1 and CDR2 sequences are MNHEY and SMNVEV (reference sequence). Trimming stripped 2 bases from V and 8 bases from J, with 15 bases between. The CDR3: CASSLMPEGVEKLFF. CDR3 nucleotides: TGTGCCAGCAGTTTAATGCCCGAGGGGGTGGAAAAACTGTTTTTT.

This clone turned up a few times. The rearrangement links TRBV28 to TRBJ1-2; TRBD1 aligns across 11 bases. Losses at the gene ends were 7 bases for V and 8 bases for J; bases not matched to a gene: 9. Germline-derived CDR1 and CDR2 are MDHEN and SYDVKM. The CDR3 extends over 14 amino acids. The CDR3 sequence is CASNSGQGVGGYTF. The CDR3 coding sequence is TGTGCCAGCAACTCGGGACAGGGGGTTGGAGGCTACACCTTC.

By share of the sample, this clone is medium-sized. The V and J genes are TRBV19 and TRBJ2-7, with D tentatively TRBD2 (5 bases). Between the trimmed V and J ends, which lost 6 bases and 3 bases, there was a span of 6 bases. The CDR3 runs 11 residues. Germline CDR1 reads LNHDA; CDR2 reads SQIVND (reference sequence). DNA of the CDR3: TGTGCCAGTAGCGGGAACTACGAGCAGTACTTC. The encoded protein is CASSGNYEQYF.

This chain connects TRBV12-3 or TRBV12-4 to TRBJ2-3; TRBD1 matches at 7 bases. There are 13 residues in the CDR3. Trimming at V came to 7 bases and at J to 4 bases, leaving 5 bases not matched to a gene. The chain's CDR3 is CASNLQGADTQYF. The CDR3 nucleotides are TGTGCCAGCAATTTGCAGGGGGCAGATACGCAGTATTTT.

There are a few counts of this clone. CDR3 DNA sequence: TGTGCTAGTGGTTTGGTACTCGGGGGCTCTGGAAACACCATATATTTT. Protein sequence: CASGLVLGGSGNTIYF. The chain recombines TRBV12-5 with TRBJ1-3; maybe TRBD1 (5 bases). CDR3 length equals 16 residues. The germline gives CDR1 LGHNT, CDR2 FRNRAP. Between the trimmed V and J ends, which lost 0 bases and 0 bases, there was a span of 9 bases. Full variable domain (missing parts from reference TRBV12-5 and TRBJ1-3): DARVTQTPRHKVTEMGQEVTMRCQPILGHNTVFWYRQTMMQGLELLAYFRNRAPLDDSGMPKDRFSAEMPDATLATLKIQPSEPRDSAVYFCASGLVLGGSGNTIYFGEGSWLTVV.

This rearrangement joins TRBV7-9 to TRBJ2-1; a possible D gene is TRBD2 (6 bases). Germline assignment: CDR1 SEHNR and CDR2 FQNEAQ (reference sequence). This CDR3 contains 13 residues. The V end was cut by 3 bases, the J end by 9 bases, with 12 bases between. The CDR3 here is CASSFTGDGEQFF. The CDR3 DNA follows: TGTGCCAGCAGCTTCACGGGGGACGGTGAGCAGTTCTTC.

This chain uses TRBV2 with TRBJ2-5, with D perhaps TRBD2 (5 bases). The germline V gene has CDR1 SNHLY and CDR2 FYNNEI. This CDR3 spans 13 amino acids. V dropped 2 bases and J dropped 4 bases, with 8 bases sitting between them. For the CDR3, the DNA is TGTGCCAGCAGTGAAACTAGGGTAGAGACCCAGTACTTC. This encodes CASSETRVETQYF.

This clone has a single count. The V and J genes are TRBV25-1 and TRBJ2-5, with 10 bases matching TRBD2. Per germline, CDR1 MGHDK and CDR2 SYGVNS. This CDR3 comprises 15 residues. V was pared by 0 bases and J by 5 bases, with 3 bases of the junction left unmatched. CDR3 sequence reads: CASSEYELAGETQYF. CDR3 bases: TGTGCCAGCAGTGAATATGAACTAGCGGGGGAGACCCAGTACTTC.

A single count supports this clone. The gene calls are TRBV6-5 and TRBJ2-2; 7 bases fit TRBD2. The CDR3 contains 14 residues. V shed 8 bases and J 1 base; nucleotides not matched to a gene: 4. CDR1 and CDR2 (germline): MNHEY, SVGAGI. The CDR3 is CASRRGENTGELFF. CDR3 bases: TGTGCCAGCCGCCGGGGGGAGAACACCGGGGAGCTGTTTTTT.

J is TRBJ2-3 and V is TRBV18; 9 bases line up with TRBD1. CDR3 size: 15 residues. The germline CDR1 and CDR2 sequences are KGHSH and LQKENI. V was pared by 2 bases and J by 4 bases, with 4 bases of the junction left unmatched. CDR3 loop: CASSPGTGWADTQYF. Written as DNA, the CDR3 is TGTGCCAGCTCACCAGGGACAGGGTGGGCAGATACGCAGTATTTT.

V is TRBV19 and J is TRBJ2-1; 10 bases agree with TRBD1. This CDR3 has 15 residues. CDR1 is LNHDA and CDR2 is SQIVND in the germline V gene (reference sequence). The junction had 8 bases not matched to a gene; V was cut back by 8 bases and J by 4 bases. The CDR3 sequence: CASAGTGVTYNEQFF. DNA for the CDR3: TGTGCCAGTGCCGGGACAGGGGTAACTTACAATGAGCAGTTCTTC.

This clone occurred a few times. The V call is TRBV4-2, the J call TRBJ2-1, with 8 bases lining up with TRBD2. J was trimmed by 7 bases and V by 1 base; bases with no gene match: 6. Germline CDR1 is LGHNA and CDR2 is YNFKEQ. This CDR3 comprises 15 residues. CDR3 sequence: CASSQAGGDGNEQFF. In DNA, the CDR3 is TGTGCCAGCAGCCAAGCCGGGGGGGATGGGAATGAGCAGTTCTTC.

V is TRBV19 and J is TRBJ2-3; D remains ambiguous. V was trimmed by 2 bases and J by 0 bases, leaving 12 bases between them. The CDR3 spans 16 residues. Germline V gene data show CDR1 as LNHDA and CDR2 as SQIVND (reference sequence). The CDR3, as DNA: TGTGCCAGTAGTATATCTAAGACACCTAGCACAGATACGCAGTATTTT. Protein product: CASSISKTPSTDTQYF.

V usage is TRBV7-2 and J usage is TRBJ1-5; no reliable D call. Trimming left V 4 bases short and J 0 bases short, with 13 bases between. The germline V gene encodes CDR1 SGHTA and CDR2 FQGNSA. The length of the CDR3 is 16 residues. CDR3 bases: TGTGCCAGCAGCTCCGAGAGTCTCTATAGCAATCAGCCCCAGCATTTT. Translating it yields CASSSESLYSNQPQHF.

The gene calls are TRBV2 and TRBJ2-5; D is ambiguous. CDR1 is SNHLY, CDR2 FYNNEI, per germline. The CDR3 loop spans 12 amino acids. Trimming took 2 bases from V and 5 from J, leaving 6 bases between them. The CDR3 loop reads CASSESLETQYF. CDR3 bases: TGTGCCAGCAGTGAATCCCTGGAGACCCAGTACTTC.

J is TRBJ1-5 and V is TRBV9; TRBD1 agrees at 7 bases. CDR3 size: 16 residues. CDR1 and CDR2 (germline): SGDLS, YYNGEE. V gave up 0 bases and J gave up 0 bases; unmatched junction bases: 3. The CDR3 nucleotides are TGTGCCAGCAGCGTAGTAACAGGGGATAGCAATCAGCCCCAGCATTTT. It encodes CASSVVTGDSNQPQHF.

J is TRBJ1-1 and V is TRBV15, with D possibly TRBD1 on 5 matching bases. CDR1 is LNHNV, CDR2 YYDKDF, per germline (reference sequence). Trimming left V 4 bases short and J 5 bases short, with 14 bases between. The CDR3 runs to 14 residues. CDR3 bases: TGTGCCACCAGCATGGGGCTGGCCCGAACTGAAGCTTTCTTT. Protein product: CATSMGLARTEAFF.

The chain has TRBV7-2 and TRBJ2-3, with 9 bases aligning to TRBD2. This CDR3 contains 15 residues. The ends lost 3 bases at V and 1 base at J; junction bases unmatched: 2. Germline lookup yields CDR1 SGHTA and CDR2 FQGNSA. CDR3 sequence reads: CASSFSGGRTDTQYF. The CDR3 DNA follows: TGTGCCAGCAGCTTCAGCGGGGGGCGCACAGATACGCAGTATTTT.

The CDR3: CASSLVGQGDSPLHF. DNA for the CDR3: TGCGCCAGCAGCTTGGTTGGACAGGGGGATTCACCCCTCCACTTT. The gene calls are TRBV5-1 and TRBJ1-6; TRBD1 matches at 10 bases. This CDR3 is 15 amino acids long. Germline V gives CDR1 SGHRS, CDR2 YFSETQ. Trimming removed 0 bases from V and 8 bases from J; junction bases left unmatched: 2.

The chain couples TRBV19 to TRBJ2-6; 7 bases map to TRBD1. Germline V gene data show CDR1 as LNHDA and CDR2 as SQIVND (reference sequence). This CDR3 is 15 amino acids long. V shed 6 bases and J 2 bases; nucleotides not matched to a gene: 4. The CDR3 protein is CASRTGTAGANVLTF. Written as DNA, the CDR3 is TGTGCCAGTAGAACCGGGACAGCTGGGGCCAACGTCCTGACTTTC.

The chain uses TRBV5-1 and TRBJ2-2; 11 bases align to TRBD1. The trim removed 5 bases at V and 6 bases at J, leaving 12 bases unmatched. This CDR3 has 17 residues. Germline V gene sequence: CDR1 SGHRS, CDR2 YFSETQ. CDR3 amino acids: CASSHSRTGGISGELFF. The CDR3 DNA sequence: TGCGCCAGCAGTCATTCTCGGACAGGGGGCATCTCCGGGGAGCTGTTTTTT.

V usage is TRBV6-5 and J usage is TRBJ1-5; 9 nucleotides line up with TRBD1. J was trimmed by 6 bases and V by 6 bases; bases with no gene match: 9. The CDR3 consists of 15 residues. Germline V lookup: CDR1 MNHEY, CDR2 SVGAGI. CDR3 in amino acids: CASRGKTGGSQPQHF. For the CDR3, the DNA is TGTGCCAGCAGAGGGAAGACAGGGGGAAGTCAGCCCCAGCATTTT.